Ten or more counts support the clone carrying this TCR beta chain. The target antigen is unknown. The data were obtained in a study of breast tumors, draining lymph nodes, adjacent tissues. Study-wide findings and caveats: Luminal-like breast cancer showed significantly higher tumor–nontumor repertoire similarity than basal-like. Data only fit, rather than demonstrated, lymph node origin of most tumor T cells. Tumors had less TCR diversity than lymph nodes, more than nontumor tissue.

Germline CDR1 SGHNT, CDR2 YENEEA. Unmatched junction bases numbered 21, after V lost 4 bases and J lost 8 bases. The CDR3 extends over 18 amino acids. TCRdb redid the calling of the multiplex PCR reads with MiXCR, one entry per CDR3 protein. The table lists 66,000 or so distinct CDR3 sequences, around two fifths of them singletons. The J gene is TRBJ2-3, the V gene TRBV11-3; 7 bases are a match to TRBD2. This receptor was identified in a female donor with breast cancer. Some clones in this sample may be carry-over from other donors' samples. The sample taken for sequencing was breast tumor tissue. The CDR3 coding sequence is TGTGCCAGCAGCTCTGTAGTGTTAGGTTGGGAGGGTGATGCTACGCAGTATTTT. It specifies CASSSVVLGWEGDATQYF.